This TCR beta chain was recorded in a study of T cell repertoires in aging, cancer and after chemotherapy. Study details: Chronic lymphocytic leukemia patients on fludarabine- or bendamustine-based regimens gave paired samples before and after chemotherapy. The full dataset contained 8.5 million to 10 million TCR reads. Study-level points and caveats: Untreated cancer patients had significantly lower blood TCR diversity than age-matched healthy donors. Thymic emigration or peripheral T cell expansion may be impaired by lymphoid organ infiltration in hematological cancer.

The germline CDR1 and CDR2 sequences are MNHEY and SVGAGI. This CDR3 is built from 15 residues. J lost 4 bases, V lost 3 bases, and 3 bases had no gene match. TRB rearrangements spanning V, D and J were amplified using mixed TRB-A/B primers. TCRdb re-analysed the multiplex PCR reads in MiXCR, keeping a single row per CDR3 protein. The sample lists 1,500 to 2,000 distinct CDR3 sequences, 55% to 60% occurring once. Comments on this clonotype: The antigen is not known.

TCR beta rearrangements were amplified from peripheral blood genomic DNA. This TCR was recovered from a human donor with a blood cancer. The specimen sequenced was blood. The chain has TRBV6-5 and TRBJ2-5; 12 positions agree with TRBD2. The CDR3: CASSYGLAGRETQYF. CDR3 coding DNA: TGTGCCAGCAGTTATGGACTAGCGGGACGAGAGACCCAGTACTTC.